This TCR beta chain came from a study of shared clonotypes between healthy human individuals. Study observations and caveats: Clonotypes shared by all four sorted-subset donors had higher generation probabilities than non-shared clonotypes. With several donors compared, 4% to 5% of naive CD4 clonotypes were shared.

CDR1 and CDR2 from the germline V gene are SGHDN and FVKESK. The trim removed 1 base at V and 5 bases at J, leaving 5 bases unmatched. The CDR3 contains 15 residues. CD45RO+ cells plus CCR7-negative CD45RA+ TemRA cells formed CD8 memory. Regarding this clone: Its antigen remains unidentified. This sample also contains other DNA sequences that code for the same CDR3.

Each replicate PCR on the sorted subsets used 150 to 200 ng DNA (about 30,000 T cell genomes). This table comes from immunoSEQ multiplex PCR, and its TCRdb copy is limited to in-frame clones, with some not included. The table shows about 380,000 clones, with around 96% occurring only once. This clonotype was sampled from a man aged 30-40 years in good health. The chain is built from TRBV14 and TRBJ2-5; 9 positions match TRBD2. Sequenced: memory CD8+ T cells sorted from blood. This sample's subset: CD45RO+ cells pooled with CCR7-negative TemRA cells. The CDR3 loop is CASSQGLAGRETQYF. The CDR3 nucleotides are TGTGCCAGCAGCCAAGGCCTAGCGGGACGGGAGACCCAGTACTTC.